This TCR beta chain was recovered during a study of Ad26.COV2.S vaccination and SARS-CoV-2 variants. Overall study results and limits: People who got the vaccine or the placebo had similar non-spike TCR breadth. Analyses of TCR breadth and depth may have underestimated total T cell responses. Reported post-vaccination CD8+ and CD4+ T cell responses to spike showed substantial breadth. People given the vaccine had a wider spike-specific TCR breadth than placebo recipients did.

V gave up 7 bases and J gave up 0 bases, with 13 bases separating them. The CDR3 sequence is 14 residues long. Germline V gives CDR1 MGHDK, CDR2 SYGVNS. Here immunoSEQ multiplex PCR was the method, and the copy in TCRdb shows in-frame clones only, minus some. The sample lists under 150,000 clones, roughly 89% occurring once. For this clone: What it binds is unknown.

The sequencing used peripheral blood, collected after recovery from COVID-19. This clonotype was obtained from a human donor who had recovered from COVID-19. This chain uses TRBV25-1 with TRBJ2-7; TRBD1 or TRBD2 may be the D gene (5 bases each). The DNA of the CDR3 is TGTGCCAGCATGAAGTCAGGGAGCTCCTACGAGCAGTACTTC. Its protein is CASMKSGSSYEQYF.